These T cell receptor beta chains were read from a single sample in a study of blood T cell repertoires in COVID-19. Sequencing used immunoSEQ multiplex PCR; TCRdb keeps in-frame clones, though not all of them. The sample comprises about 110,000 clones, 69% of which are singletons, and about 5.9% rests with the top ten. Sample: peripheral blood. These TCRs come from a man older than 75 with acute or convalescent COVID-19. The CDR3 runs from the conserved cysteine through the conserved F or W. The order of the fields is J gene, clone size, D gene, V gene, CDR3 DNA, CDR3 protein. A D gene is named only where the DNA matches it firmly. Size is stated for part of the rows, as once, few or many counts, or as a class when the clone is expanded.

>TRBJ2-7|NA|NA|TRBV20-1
TGCAGTGCTAGTAGAGGAGGGCCCTACGAGCAGTACTTC
CSASRGGPYEQYF
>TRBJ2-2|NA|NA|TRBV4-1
TGCGCCAGCAGCCAAGACGGGGGCACCGGGGAGCTGTTTTTT
CASSQDGGTGELFF
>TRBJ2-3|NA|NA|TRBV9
TGTGCCAGCAGCGTAGTCAACTTCGGTGGTACGCAGTATTTT
CASSVVNFGGTQYF
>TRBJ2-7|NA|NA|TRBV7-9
TGTGCCAGCAGCCTGTTAGGAGCTGACTACGAGCAGTACTTC
CASSLLGADYEQYF
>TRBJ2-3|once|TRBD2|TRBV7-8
TGTGCCAGCCGGGGCGGGAGTGTAGATACGCAGTATTTT
CASRGGSVDTQYF
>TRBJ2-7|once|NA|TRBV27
TGTGCCAGCAGTTTGACGGGAGACATTTTCTACGAGCAGTACTTC
CASSLTGDIFYEQYF
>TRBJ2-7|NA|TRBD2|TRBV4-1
TGCGCCAGCAGCCAAGCAACTAGCGGGAGTCTCTACGAGCAGTACTTC
CASSQATSGSLYEQYF
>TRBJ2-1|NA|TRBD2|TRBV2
TGTGCCAGCAGTGATAGCGGGAGGCTTACCTACAATGAGCAGTTCTTC
CASSDSGRLTYNEQFF
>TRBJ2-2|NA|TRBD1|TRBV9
TGTGCCAGCAGGGCCGGGACAGGGACGTTCGGGGAGCTGTTTTTT
CASRAGTGTFGELFF
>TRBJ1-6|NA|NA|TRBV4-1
TGCGCCAGCAGCCAAGAAACCCTCGGTTATTCACCCCTCCACTTT
CASSQETLGYSPLHF
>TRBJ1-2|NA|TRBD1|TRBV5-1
TGCGCCAGCAGCTTGGATGGACAGGGTCCTGGTGGCTACACCTTC
CASSLDGQGPGGYTF
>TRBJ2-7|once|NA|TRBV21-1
TGTGCCAGCAGCAAAGAGAGGAGGTCCTACGAGCAGTACTTC
CASSKERRSYEQYF
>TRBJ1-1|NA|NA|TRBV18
TGTGCCAGCTCACCAGCGGCGAGCGGGGTCGAAGCTTTCTTT
CASSPAASGVEAFF
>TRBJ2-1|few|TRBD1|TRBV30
TGTGCCTGGGGTGGGACAGGGAGCTCCTACAATGAGCAGTTCTTC
CAWGGTGSSYNEQFF
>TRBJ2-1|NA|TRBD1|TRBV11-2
TGTGCCAGCAGCCCATCTCCGGGACAGGGGGCGCGGGGGCAGTTCTTC
CASSPSPGQGARGQFF
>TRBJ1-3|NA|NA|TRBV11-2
TGTGCCAGCAGCTTGAGGCAAACAGGAAACACCATATATTTT
CASSLRQTGNTIYF
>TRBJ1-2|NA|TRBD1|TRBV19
TGTGCCAGTAGAGTGGACAGGGCCTATGGCTACACCTTC
CASRVDRAYGYTF